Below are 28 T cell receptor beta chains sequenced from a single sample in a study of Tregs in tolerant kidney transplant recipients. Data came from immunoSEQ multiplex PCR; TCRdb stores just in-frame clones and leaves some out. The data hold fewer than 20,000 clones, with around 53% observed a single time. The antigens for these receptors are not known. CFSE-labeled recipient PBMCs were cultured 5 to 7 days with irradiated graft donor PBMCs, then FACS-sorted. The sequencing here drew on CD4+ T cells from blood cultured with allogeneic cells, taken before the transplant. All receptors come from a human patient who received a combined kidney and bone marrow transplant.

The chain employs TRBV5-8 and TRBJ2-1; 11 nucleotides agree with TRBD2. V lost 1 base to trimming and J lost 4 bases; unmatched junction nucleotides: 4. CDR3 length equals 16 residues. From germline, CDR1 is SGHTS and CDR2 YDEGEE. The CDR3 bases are TGTGCCAGCAGCTTGCTTAGCGGGGGGGATTACAATGAGCAGTTCTTC. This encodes CASSLLSGGDYNEQFF.

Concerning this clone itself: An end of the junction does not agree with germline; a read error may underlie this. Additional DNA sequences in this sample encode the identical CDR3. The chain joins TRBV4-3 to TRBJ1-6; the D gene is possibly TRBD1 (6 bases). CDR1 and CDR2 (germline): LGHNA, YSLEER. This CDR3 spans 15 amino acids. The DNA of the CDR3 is TGCGCCAGCAGCCAAGAAGGGGGATTTGATTCCCCCCTCCACTTT. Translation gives CASSQEGGFDSPLHF.

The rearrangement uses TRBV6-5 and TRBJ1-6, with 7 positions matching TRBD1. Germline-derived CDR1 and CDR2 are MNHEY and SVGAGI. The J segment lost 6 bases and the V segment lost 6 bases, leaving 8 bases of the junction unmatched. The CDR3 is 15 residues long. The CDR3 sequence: CASSPIRQGNSPLHF. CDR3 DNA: TGTGCCAGCAGCCCAATCCGACAGGGTAATTCACCCCTCCACTTT.

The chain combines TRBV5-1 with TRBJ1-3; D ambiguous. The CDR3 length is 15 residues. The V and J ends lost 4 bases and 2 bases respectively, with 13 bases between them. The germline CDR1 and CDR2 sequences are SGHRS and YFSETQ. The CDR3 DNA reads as TGCGCCAGCAGCGCCGACGGGAGACCTGGAAACACCATATATTTT. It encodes CASSADGRPGNTIYF.

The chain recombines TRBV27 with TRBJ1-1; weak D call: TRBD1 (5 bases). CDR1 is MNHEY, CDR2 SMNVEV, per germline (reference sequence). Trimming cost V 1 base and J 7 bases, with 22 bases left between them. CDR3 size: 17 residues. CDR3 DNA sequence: TGTGCCAGCAGTTTATTTTTTATTGGAGGGGATCATCTTGAAGCTTTCTTT. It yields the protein CASSLFFIGGDHLEAFF.

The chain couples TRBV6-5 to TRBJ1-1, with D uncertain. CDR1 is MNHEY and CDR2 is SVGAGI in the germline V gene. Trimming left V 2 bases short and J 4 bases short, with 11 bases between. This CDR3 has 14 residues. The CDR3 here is CASSYGGRRTEAFF. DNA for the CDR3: TGTGCCAGCAGTTACGGTGGCAGGCGCACTGAAGCTTTCTTT.

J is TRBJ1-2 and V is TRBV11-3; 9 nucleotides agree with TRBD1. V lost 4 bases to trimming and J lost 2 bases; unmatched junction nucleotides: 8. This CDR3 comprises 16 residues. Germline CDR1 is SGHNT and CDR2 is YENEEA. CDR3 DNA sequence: TGTGCCAGCAGCTCCTTTAGGGACAGGGACAACTATGGCTACACCTTC. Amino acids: CASSSFRDRDNYGYTF. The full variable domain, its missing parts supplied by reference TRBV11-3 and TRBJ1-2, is EAGVVQSPRYKIIEKKQPVAFWCNPISGHNTLYWYLQNLGQGPELLIRYENEEAVDDSQLPKDRFSAERLKGVDSTLKIQPAELGDSAVYLCASSSFRDRDNYGYTFGSGTRLTVV.

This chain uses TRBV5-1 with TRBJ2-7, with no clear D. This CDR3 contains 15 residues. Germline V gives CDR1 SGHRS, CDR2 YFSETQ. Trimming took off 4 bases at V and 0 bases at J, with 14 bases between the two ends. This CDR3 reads CASSRSWASSYEQYF. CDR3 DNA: TGCGCCAGCAGCAGGTCTTGGGCCAGCTCCTACGAGCAGTACTTC.

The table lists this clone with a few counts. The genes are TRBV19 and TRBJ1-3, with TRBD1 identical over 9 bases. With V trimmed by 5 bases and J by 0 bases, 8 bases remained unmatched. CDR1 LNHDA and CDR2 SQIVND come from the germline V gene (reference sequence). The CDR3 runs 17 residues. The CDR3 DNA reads TGTGCCAGTAGTCTACGACAGGGGGGCACCTCTGGAAACACCATATATTTT. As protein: CASSLRQGGTSGNTIYF.

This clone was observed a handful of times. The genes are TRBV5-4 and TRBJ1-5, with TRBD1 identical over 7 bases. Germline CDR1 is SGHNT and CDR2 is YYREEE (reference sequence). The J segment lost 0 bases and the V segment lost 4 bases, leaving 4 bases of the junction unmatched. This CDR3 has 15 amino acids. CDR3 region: CASSPGGYSNQPQHF. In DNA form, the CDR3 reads TGTGCCAGCAGCCCAGGGGGGTATAGCAATCAGCCCCAGCATTTT.

CDR3 sequence (DNA): TGTGCCAGCAGCCGGCTAGCGGGGGGGCTACCAGATACGCAGTATTTT. Translation gives CASSRLAGGLPDTQYF. The rearrangement uses TRBV14 and TRBJ2-3, with 12 bases aligning to TRBD2. CDR3 length equals 16 residues. J gave up 4 bases and V 4 bases, and 6 bases lay outside the gene matches. Germline V lookup: CDR1 SGHDN, CDR2 FVKESK.

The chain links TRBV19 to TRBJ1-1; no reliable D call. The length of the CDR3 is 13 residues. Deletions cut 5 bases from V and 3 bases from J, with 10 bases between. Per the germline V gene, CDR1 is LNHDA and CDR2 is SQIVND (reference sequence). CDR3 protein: CASSVVEDTEAFF. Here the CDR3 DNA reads TGTGCCAGTAGTGTGGTTGAGGACACTGAAGCTTTCTTT.

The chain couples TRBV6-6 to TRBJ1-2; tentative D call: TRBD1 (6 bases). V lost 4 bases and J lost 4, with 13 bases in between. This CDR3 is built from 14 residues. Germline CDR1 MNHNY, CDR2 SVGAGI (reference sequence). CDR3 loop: CASSLGGFPYGYTF. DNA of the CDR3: TGTGCCAGCAGTTTAGGGGGTTTTCCCTATGGCTACACCTTC.

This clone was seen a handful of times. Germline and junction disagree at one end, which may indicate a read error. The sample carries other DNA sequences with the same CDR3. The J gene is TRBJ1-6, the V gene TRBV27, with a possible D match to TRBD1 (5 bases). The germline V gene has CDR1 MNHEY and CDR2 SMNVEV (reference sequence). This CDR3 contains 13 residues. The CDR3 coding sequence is TGTGCCAGCTCGACAGTGACCTATTCCCCCCTCCACTTT. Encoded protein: CASSTVTYSPLHF.

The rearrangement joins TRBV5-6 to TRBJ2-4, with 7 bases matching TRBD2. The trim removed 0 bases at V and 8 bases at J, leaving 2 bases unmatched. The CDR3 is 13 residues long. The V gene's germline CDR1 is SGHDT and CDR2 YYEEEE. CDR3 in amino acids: CASSLARGDIQYF. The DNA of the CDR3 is TGTGCCAGCAGCTTGGCCCGGGGGGACATTCAGTACTTC. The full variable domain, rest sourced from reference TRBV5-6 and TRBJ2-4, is DAGVTQSPTHLIKTRGQQVTLRCSPKSGHDTVSWYQQALGQGPQFIFQYYEEEERQRGNFPDRFSGHQFPNYSSELNVNALLLGDSALYLCASSLARGDIQYFGAGTRLSVL.

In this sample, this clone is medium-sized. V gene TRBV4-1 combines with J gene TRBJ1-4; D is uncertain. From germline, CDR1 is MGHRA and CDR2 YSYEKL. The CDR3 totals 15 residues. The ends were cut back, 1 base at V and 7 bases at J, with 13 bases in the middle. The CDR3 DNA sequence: TGCGCCAGCAGCCAAGTAGCGGGCTCGGGTGAAAAACTGTTTTTT. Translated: CASSQVAGSGEKLFF.

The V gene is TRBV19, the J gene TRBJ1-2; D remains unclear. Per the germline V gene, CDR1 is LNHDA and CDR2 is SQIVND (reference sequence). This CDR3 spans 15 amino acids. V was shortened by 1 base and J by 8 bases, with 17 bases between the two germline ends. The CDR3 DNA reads TGTGCCAGTAGTATAGGTGAGGGTTTCGTCTTCGGCTACACCTTC. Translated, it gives CASSIGEGFVFGYTF.

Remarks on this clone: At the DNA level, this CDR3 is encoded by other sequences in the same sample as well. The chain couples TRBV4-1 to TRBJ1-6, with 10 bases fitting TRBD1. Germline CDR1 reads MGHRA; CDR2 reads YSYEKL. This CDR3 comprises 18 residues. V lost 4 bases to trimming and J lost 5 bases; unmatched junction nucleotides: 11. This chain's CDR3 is CASSRRDRGNYDNSPLHF. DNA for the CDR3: TGCGCCAGCAGCCGCAGGGACAGGGGAAATTATGATAATTCACCCCTCCACTTT.

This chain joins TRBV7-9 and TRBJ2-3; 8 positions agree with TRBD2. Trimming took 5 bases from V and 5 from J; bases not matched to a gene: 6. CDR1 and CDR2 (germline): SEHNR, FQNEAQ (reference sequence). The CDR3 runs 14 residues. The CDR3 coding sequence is TGTGCCAGCAGCAAGACTAGCGTTGAAGATACGCAGTATTTT. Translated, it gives CASSKTSVEDTQYF. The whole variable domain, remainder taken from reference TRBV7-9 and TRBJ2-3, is DTGVSQNPRHKITKRGQNVTFRCDPISEHNRLYWYRQTLGQGPEFLTYFQNEAQLEKSRLLSDRFSAERPKGSFSTLEIQRTEQGDSAMYLCASSKTSVEDTQYFGPGTRLTVL.

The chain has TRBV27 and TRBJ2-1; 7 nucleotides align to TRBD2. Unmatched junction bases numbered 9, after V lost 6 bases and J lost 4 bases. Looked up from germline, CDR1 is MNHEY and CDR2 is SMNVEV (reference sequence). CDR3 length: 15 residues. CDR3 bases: TGTGCCAGCAGGGCCGGGCTAGCGGATTACAATGAGCAGTTCTTC. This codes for CASRAGLADYNEQFF.

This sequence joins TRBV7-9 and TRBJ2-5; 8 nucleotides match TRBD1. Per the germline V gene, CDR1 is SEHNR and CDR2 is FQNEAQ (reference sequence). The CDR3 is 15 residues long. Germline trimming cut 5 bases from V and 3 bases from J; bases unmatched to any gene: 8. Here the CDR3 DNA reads TGTGCCAGCAGCACTGGGGACAGGCAGAAAGAGACCCAGTACTTC. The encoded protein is CASSTGDRQKETQYF.

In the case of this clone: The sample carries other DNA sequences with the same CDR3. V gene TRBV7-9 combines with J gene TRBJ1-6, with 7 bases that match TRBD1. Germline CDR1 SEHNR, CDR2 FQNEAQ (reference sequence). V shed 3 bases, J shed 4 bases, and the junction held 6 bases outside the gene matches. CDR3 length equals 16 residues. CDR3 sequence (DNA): TGTGCCAGCAGCTTTAAGACAGGGAGATATAATTCACCCCTCCACTTT. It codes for CASSFKTGRYNSPLHF.

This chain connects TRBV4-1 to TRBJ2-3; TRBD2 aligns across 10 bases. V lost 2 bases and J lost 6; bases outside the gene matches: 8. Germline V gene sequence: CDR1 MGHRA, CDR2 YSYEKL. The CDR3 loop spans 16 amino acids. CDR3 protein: CASSQYQRGGWDTQYF. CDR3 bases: TGCGCCAGCAGCCAATATCAGCGGGGGGGCTGGGATACGCAGTATTTT.

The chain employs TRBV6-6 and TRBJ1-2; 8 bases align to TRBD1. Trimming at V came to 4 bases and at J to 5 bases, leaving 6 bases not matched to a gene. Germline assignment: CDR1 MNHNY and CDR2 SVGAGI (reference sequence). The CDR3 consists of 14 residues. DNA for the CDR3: TGTGCCAGCAGTTCTTCCGGGACAGGATATGGCTACACCTTC. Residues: CASSSSGTGYGYTF.

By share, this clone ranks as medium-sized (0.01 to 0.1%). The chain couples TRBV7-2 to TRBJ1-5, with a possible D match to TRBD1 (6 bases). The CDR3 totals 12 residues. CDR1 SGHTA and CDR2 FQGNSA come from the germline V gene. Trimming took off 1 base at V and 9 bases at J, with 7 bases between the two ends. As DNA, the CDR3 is TGTGCCAGCAGCTTAGGGGGGCTGCCCCAGCATTTT. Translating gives CASSLGGLPQHF.

As DNA, the CDR3 is TGTGCCAGCAGCTTAACACCAAACACTGAAGCTTTCTTT. This translates into CASSLTPNTEAFF. This chain links TRBV7-2 with TRBJ1-1; D unclear. This CDR3 has 13 residues. The V and J ends lost 2 bases and 2 bases respectively, with 6 bases between them. From germline, CDR1 is SGHTA and CDR2 FQGNSA.

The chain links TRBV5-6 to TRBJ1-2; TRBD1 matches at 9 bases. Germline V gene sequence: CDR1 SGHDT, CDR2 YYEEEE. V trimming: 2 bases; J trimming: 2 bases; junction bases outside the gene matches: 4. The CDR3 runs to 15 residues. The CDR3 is CASSLGGTGNYGYTF. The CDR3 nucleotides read TGTGCCAGCAGCTTAGGTGGGACAGGGAACTATGGCTACACCTTC. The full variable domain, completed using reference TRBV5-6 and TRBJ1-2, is DAGVTQSPTHLIKTRGQQVTLRCSPKSGHDTVSWYQQALGQGPQFIFQYYEEEERQRGNFPDRFSGHQFPNYSSELNVNALLLGDSALYLCASSLGGTGNYGYTFGSGTRLTVV.

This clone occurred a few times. CDR3 residues: CASSLDYVRGRETQYF. DNA of the CDR3: TGCGCCAGCAGCTTGGATTACGTCAGGGGGCGGGAGACCCAGTACTTC. J is TRBJ2-5 and V is TRBV5-1, with 8 bases aligning to TRBD1. Per germline, CDR1 SGHRS and CDR2 YFSETQ. This CDR3 region has 16 residues. V lost 0 bases, J lost 5 bases, and 9 bases stayed unmatched.